Following are 20 T cell receptor beta chains from one sample sequenced in a study of technical replicates of blood from four donors. The table came from immunoSEQ multiplex PCR; TCRdb's copy has only in-frame clones and leaves some out. The data contain around 92,000 clones, 95% of them singletons. Sequencing was performed on T cells isolated from PBMCs. These receptors were obtained from a human donor in good health.

The chain carries TRBV27 and TRBJ1-4, with TRBD1 identical over 7 bases. The CDR3 sequence is 15 residues long. Per germline, CDR1 MNHEY and CDR2 SMNVEV (reference sequence). V shed 5 bases, J shed 7 bases, and the junction held 10 bases outside the gene matches. CDR3 loop: CASSVNRGAGEKLFF. The CDR3 region has the DNA TGTGCCAGCAGTGTAAACAGGGGCGCTGGTGAAAAACTGTTTTTT.

The chain has TRBV9 and TRBJ2-3; 8 nucleotides agree with TRBD2. Germline CDR1 is SGDLS and CDR2 is YYNGEE. The V gene end was trimmed by 1 base and the J gene end by 6 bases; junction bases not matched to a gene: 16. This CDR3 contains 18 residues. As DNA, the CDR3 is TGTGCCAGCAGCGTACCTCTTAACGGGGGGGGTTACGTGGATACGCAGTATTTT. It translates to CASSVPLNGGGYVDTQYF.

This chain connects TRBV5-5 to TRBJ1-1, with a possible D match to TRBD1 (5 bases). From germline, CDR1 is SGHKS and CDR2 YYEKEE (reference sequence). This CDR3 is built from 15 residues. Trimming cost V 3 bases and J 4 bases, with 16 bases left between them. CDR3 sequence: CASSWGEAGFTEAFF. The CDR3 DNA is TGTGCCAGCAGCTGGGGTGAGGCAGGGTTCACTGAAGCTTTCTTT. Using reference TRBV5-5 and TRBJ1-1 for the parts outside the CDR3, the full variable domain is DAGVTQSPTHLIKTRGQQVTLRCSPISGHKSVSWYQQVLGQGPQFIFQYYEKEERGRGNFPDRFSARQFPNYSSELNVNALLLGDSALYLCASSWGEAGFTEAFFGQGTRLTVV.

The genes are TRBV9 and TRBJ2-7; 7 nucleotides match TRBD1. CDR3 length: 14 amino acids. J was trimmed by 5 bases and V by 4 bases; bases with no gene match: 9. Germline values: CDR1 SGDLS, CDR2 YYNGEE. The CDR3 nucleotides read TGTGCCAGCAGCCCCCGGACAGGACCCGACGAGCAGTACTTC. Translation: CASSPRTGPDEQYF.

This clone has more than one count but fewer than ten. This rearrangement joins TRBV10-2 to TRBJ1-1, with D uncertain. V gave up 0 bases and J gave up 5 bases, with 10 bases separating them. Per germline, CDR1 WSHSY and CDR2 SAAADI. This CDR3 has 14 residues. The CDR3 nucleotides read TGCGCCAGCAGTGAGTCGAAGGGAGGGACTGAAGCTTTCTTT. Its protein product is CASSESKGGTEAFF.

V usage is TRBV10-3 and J usage is TRBJ2-2; tentative D call: TRBD2 (5 bases). Germline CDR1 and CDR2: ENHRY and SYGVKD. V lost 6 bases to trimming and J lost 3 bases, with 11 bases between them. This CDR3 contains 14 residues. This CDR3 is CAIRGMGDTGELFF. Written as DNA, the CDR3 is TGTGCCATCAGGGGGATGGGAGACACCGGGGAGCTGTTTTTT.

The genes are TRBV12-5 and TRBJ2-2; D is ambiguous. Germline CDR1 is LGHNT and CDR2 is FRNRAP. V was trimmed by 6 bases and J by 2 bases, leaving 10 bases between them. The CDR3 covers 14 residues. As DNA, the CDR3 is TGTGCTAGTGGGTCTATAGATAACACCGGGGAGCTGTTTTTT. This translates into CASGSIDNTGELFF.

The V gene is TRBV6-5, the J gene TRBJ2-1, with a tentative D call TRBD1 (5 bases). CDR3 length equals 13 residues. Germline values: CDR1 MNHEY, CDR2 SVGAGI. V was clipped by 4 bases and J by 7 bases, with 11 bases between them. This chain's CDR3 is CASSSGLGNEQFF. Written as DNA, the CDR3 is TGTGCCAGCAGTTCAGGGTTGGGGAATGAGCAGTTCTTC.

This chain joins TRBV5-6 and TRBJ1-3; 7 bases fit TRBD1. V lost 4 bases and J lost 3; bases outside the gene matches: 16. Germline V lookup: CDR1 SGHDT, CDR2 YYEEEE. This CDR3 contains 18 residues. The CDR3 bases are TGTGCCAGCAGCCGGTGGGACAGTTACCGTCTCTATGGAAACACCATATATTTT. It encodes CASSRWDSYRLYGNTIYF.

The rearrangement links TRBV5-4 to TRBJ2-2; 8 bases are shared with TRBD1. The CDR3 length is 16 residues. Germline CDR1 and CDR2: SGHNT and YYREEE (reference sequence). J gave up 0 bases and V 3 bases, and 4 bases lay outside the gene matches. DNA for the CDR3: TGTGCCAGCAGCTCCTCAGGGGGCGCGAACACCGGGGAGCTGTTTTTT. Protein sequence: CASSSSGGANTGELFF.

The chain combines TRBV5-1 with TRBJ2-1; 7 bases are shared with TRBD1. From germline, CDR1 is SGHRS and CDR2 YFSETQ. V lost 4 bases and J lost 6; bases outside the gene matches: 10. The CDR3 spans 15 residues. CDR3 nucleotides: TGCGCCAGCAGCCCAACCCTGACAGGGATCAATGAGCAGTTCTTC. It translates to CASSPTLTGINEQFF.

The rearrangement joins TRBV7-6 to TRBJ2-7; D is unclear. CDR3 size: 13 residues. CDR1 is SGHVS and CDR2 is FNYEAQ in the germline V gene. Trimming pared 5 bases from V and 7 bases from J, leaving 15 bases between. The CDR3 DNA reads TGTGCCAGCAGCCCGCGCCCCACGGTTGAGCAGTACTTC. Its protein product is CASSPRPTVEQYF.

V gene TRBV9 combines with J gene TRBJ2-5, with a tentative D call TRBD2 (5 bases). The germline CDR1 and CDR2 sequences are SGDLS and YYNGEE. CDR3 length: 13 amino acids. Trimming removed 0 bases at V and 4 bases at J, with 7 bases between. CDR3 sequence (DNA): TGTGCCAGCAGCGTAGAAGCGGCAGAGACCCAGTACTTC. Its translation: CASSVEAAETQYF.

The J gene is TRBJ1-2, the V gene TRBV25-1; TRBD1 matches 7 bases. The germline CDR1 and CDR2 sequences are MGHDK and SYGVNS. The CDR3 totals 13 residues. Losses at the gene ends were 6 bases for V and 4 bases for J; bases not matched to a gene: 5. CDR3 in amino acids: CASSVTGTYGYTF. The CDR3 DNA reads as TGTGCCAGCAGCGTGACAGGGACCTATGGCTACACCTTC.

The chain has TRBV27 and TRBJ2-7; TRBD2 aligns across 9 bases. Germline V CDR1 and CDR2: MNHEY, SMNVEV (reference sequence). The CDR3 has 14 amino acids. After removal of 3 bases from V and 6 bases from J, the junction contained 6 bases not matched to a gene. The CDR3 nucleotides read TGTGCCAGCAGTTTTTTCGGGACTAGCTTCGAGCAGTACTTC. It specifies CASSFFGTSFEQYF.

This rearrangement joins TRBV2 to TRBJ1-4; D unclear. The CDR3 length is 12 residues. V dropped 8 bases and J dropped 7 bases, with 11 bases sitting between them. The germline gives CDR1 SNHLY, CDR2 FYNNEI. The CDR3 sequence: CASREGREKLFF. The CDR3 coding sequence is TGTGCCAGCCGGGAGGGTCGTGAAAAACTGTTTTTT. The whole variable domain, filled in from reference TRBV2 and TRBJ1-4, reads EPEVTQTPSHQVTQMGQEVILRCVPISNHLYFYWYRQILGQKVEFLVSFYNNEISEKSEIFDDQFSVERPDGSNFTLKIRSTKLEDSAMYFCASREGREKLFFGSGTQLSVL.

The CDR3 nucleotides read TGTGCCAGCAGTGAGAACAGGGCTTTACAAGAGACCCAGTACTTC. Its translation is CASSENRALQETQYF. The rearrangement links TRBV25-1 to TRBJ2-5; D possibly corresponds to TRBD1 (6 bases). Germline assignment: CDR1 MGHDK and CDR2 SYGVNS. Between the trimmed V and J ends, which lost 3 bases and 2 bases, there was a span of 13 bases. CDR3 length equals 15 residues.

The J gene is TRBJ2-2, the V gene TRBV5-1; 8 bases match TRBD1. With 2 bases clipped from V and 0 bases from J, the junction kept 3 bases outside the gene matches. This CDR3 contains 16 residues. CDR1 SGHRS and CDR2 YFSETQ come from the germline V gene. The CDR3 coding sequence is TGCGCCAGCAGCTTTGGACAGGGAGCGAACACCGGGGAGCTGTTTTTT. This codes for CASSFGQGANTGELFF.

This rearrangement joins TRBV5-8 to TRBJ2-1, with TRBD2 matching 7 bases. J lost 4 bases, V lost 0 bases, and 10 bases had no gene match. The CDR3 runs 17 residues. Germline V gene lookup returns CDR1 SGHTS and CDR2 YDEGEE. This CDR3 is CASSLVGLAVRYNEQFF. In DNA, the CDR3 is TGTGCCAGCAGCTTGGTAGGGCTAGCGGTTAGATACAATGAGCAGTTCTTC.

The V gene is TRBV6-1, the J gene TRBJ1-6, with 9 bases lining up with TRBD1. The CDR3 contains 14 residues. Germline CDR1 MNHNS, CDR2 SASEGT. V was clipped by 6 bases and J by 7 bases; unmatched bases: 4. Here the CDR3 reads CASSGTGSNSPLHF. CDR3 nucleotides: TGTGCCAGCAGCGGGACAGGGTCAAATTCACCCCTCCACTTT.